The clone carrying this TCR beta chain turned up a few times. Its specificity is unknown. PCR employed 60 Vbeta and 13 Jbeta primers. Sequenced by immunoSEQ multiplex PCR; TCRdb stores in-frame clones only, minus some. The top ten clones hold under 3% of a sample with about 130,000 clones, about two thirds of them seen once. This sample stems from a study of cytomegalovirus exposure and HLA in healthy donors. The germline V gene encodes CDR1 SGHAT and CDR2 FQNNGV. J was trimmed by 3 bases and V by 5 bases; bases with no gene match: 8. The CDR3 runs to 15 residues. Study-level points and caveats: The authors enumerated roughly 160 TCR beta chains as linked to cytomegalovirus. Earlier analysis found most TCR beta V segments productive about 87% or about 30% of the time. Exclusion applied to some V segments, including TRBV6-2 and TRBV6-3, as they were indistinguishable. Later examination showed HLA-associated TCR beta chains had greater clonal expansion than equally common others.

The chain is built from TRBV11-2 and TRBJ2-7, with 9 bases fitting TRBD1. Material: PBMCs. The clonotype originates from a woman aged 60-70 years in good health and CMV-seropositive. The CDR3 is CASSVHRGLVYEQYF. CDR3 sequence (DNA): TGTGCCAGCAGCGTACACAGGGGGCTAGTCTACGAGCAGTACTTC.